This record covers a single TCR beta chain. Its antigen is unidentified. The data originate from a study of cytomegalovirus exposure and HLA in healthy donors. Points from the study as a whole: From TCR beta sequences, most subjects' HLA-A and HLA-B alleles were reportedly predicted accurately. Upon later analysis, TCR association rates were observed to vary by HLA locus, being highest for DRB1 and lowest for HLA-C. In vitro confirmation showed a few CMV-associated chains to be CMV antigen specific. TCR beta V segments were, for the most part, productive about 87% or about 30% of the time in an earlier analysis.

Primers for the PCR totalled 60 Vbeta and 13 Jbeta. This table comes from immunoSEQ multiplex PCR, and its TCRdb copy is limited to in-frame clones, with some not included. Among more than 150,000 clones listed, around 77% were seen once. CDR3 length equals 13 residues. Germline CDR1 is LGHNT and CDR2 is FRNRAP. V was trimmed by 6 bases and J by 7 bases, leaving 10 bases between them. This TCR came from a woman aged 25 to 39 in good health and CMV-seronegative. Sequenced: PBMCs. V usage is TRBV12-5 and J usage is TRBJ1-6; a possible D gene is TRBD1 (5 bases). The CDR3 coding sequence is TGTGCTAGTGGCAGGGAGGGGAATTCACCCCTCCACTTT. Residues: CASGREGNSPLHF.